Below are 31 T cell receptor beta chains sequenced from a single sample in a study of T-cell reconstitution after alpha-beta-depleted transplantation in children. This sample's TCRbeta library carried unique molecular identifier barcodes. TCRdb used MiXCR to reprocess the PCR reads, holding one entry per CDR3 protein. Of about 420,000 distinct CDR3 sequences in the sample, 15% to 20% were seen once. Sequencing was performed on PBMCs, mostly from graft donor cells, taken 360 days after TCRalphabeta/CD19-depleted stem cell transplant. Every receptor here comes from a boy younger than two who had a stem cell transplant for Wiskott-Aldrich syndrome, so the T cells may come from the graft donor.

The sample holds a few counts of this clonotype. The V and J genes are TRBV6-2 or TRBV6-3 and TRBJ2-7; TRBD2 is a possible D gene (5 bases). The CDR3 runs 14 residues. From germline, CDR1 is MNHEY and CDR2 SVGEGT. Trimming stripped 2 bases from V and 2 bases from J, with 10 bases between. CDR3: CASSYDLRAYEQYF. CDR3 sequence (DNA): TGTGCCAGCAGTTACGACTTGAGGGCCTACGAGCAGTACTTC.

This sequence joins TRBV5-1 and TRBJ1-1; D unclear. Trimming cost V 0 bases and J 0 bases, with 9 bases left between them. Germline V gene sequence: CDR1 SGHRS, CDR2 YFSETQ. This CDR3 spans 15 amino acids. The chain's CDR3 is CASSLGPGMNTEAFF. Here the CDR3 DNA reads TGCGCCAGCAGCTTGGGGCCGGGGATGAACACTGAAGCTTTCTTT.

V and J are TRBV15 and TRBJ2-1, with TRBD2 matching 14 bases. The trim removed 0 bases at V and 8 bases at J, leaving 6 bases unmatched. From germline, CDR1 is LNHNV and CDR2 YYDKDF (reference sequence). CDR3 size: 17 residues. The CDR3 protein is CATSRDQTSGGAYEQFF. In DNA form, the CDR3 reads TGTGCCACCAGCAGAGATCAGACTAGCGGGGGGGCGTATGAGCAGTTCTTC.

This chain links TRBV7-2 with TRBJ2-5; TRBD2 matches 8 bases. The length of the CDR3 is 14 residues. Germline CDR1 is SGHTA and CDR2 is FQGNSA. Trimming cost V 4 bases and J 3 bases; bases outside gene matches: 4. CDR3 bases: TGTGCCAGCAGCTCTGGACTAGCCAAAGAGACCCAGTACTTC. Protein sequence: CASSSGLAKETQYF.

This chain links TRBV12-3 or TRBV12-4 with TRBJ2-3, with D possibly TRBD2 on 5 matching bases. This CDR3 is 16 amino acids long. Deletions cut 5 bases from V and 1 base from J, with 16 bases between. The CDR3 sequence: CASSPHAGLRTDTQYF. CDR3 nucleotides: TGTGCCAGCAGTCCTCACGCAGGACTCCGCACAGATACGCAGTATTTT.

This clonotype was seen at least ten times. This chain links TRBV20-1 with TRBJ2-2; D not certain. The germline V gene has CDR1 DFQATT and CDR2 SNEGSKA (reference sequence). V was cut by 4 bases and J by 0 bases, with 12 bases left in between. This CDR3 is built from 15 residues. The CDR3 DNA sequence: TGCAGTGCTAAAAAGGTGCAGCCGAACACCGGGGAGCTGTTTTTT. Its translation: CSAKKVQPNTGELFF.

This clonotype has only a few counts. The chain joins TRBV9 to TRBJ1-5, with no clear D. The CDR3 contains 13 residues. Trimming shortened V by 0 bases and J by 5 bases, and 6 bases separated the two germline ends. Germline CDR1 and CDR2: SGDLS and YYNGEE. CDR3 in amino acids: CASSVGRDQPQHF. The CDR3 nucleotides are TGTGCCAGCAGCGTAGGCCGGGATCAGCCCCAGCATTTT.

This clonotype was detected a few times. The chain combines TRBV5-1 with TRBJ2-5, with TRBD2 matching over 10 bases. After removal of 3 bases from V and 4 bases from J, the junction contained 9 bases not matched to a gene. This CDR3 contains 16 residues. Germline V gene data show CDR1 as SGHRS and CDR2 as YFSETQ. The CDR3 spells CASSWKAGGPRETQYF. The CDR3 nucleotides read TGCGCCAGCAGCTGGAAAGCGGGAGGGCCGAGAGAGACCCAGTACTTC. The full variable domain, its missing parts supplied by reference TRBV5-1 and TRBJ2-5, is KAGVTQTPRYLIKTRGQQVTLSCSPISGHRSVSWYQQTPGQGLQFLFEYFSETQRNKGNFPGRFSGRQFSNSRSEMNVSTLELGDSALYLCASSWKAGGPRETQYFGPGTRLLVL.

The genes are TRBV7-9 and TRBJ2-2; D gene uncertain. The V gene's germline CDR1 is SEHNR and CDR2 FQNEAQ (reference sequence). The CDR3 totals 14 residues. Trimming took 8 bases from V and 0 from J, leaving 10 bases between them. The CDR3 sequence is CASEKGTNTGELFF. The CDR3, as DNA: TGTGCCAGCGAAAAAGGGACGAACACCGGGGAGCTGTTTTTT.

This clonotype was observed a few times. The chain is built from TRBV7-2 and TRBJ2-2; D remains unclear. This CDR3 spans 15 amino acids. Germline CDR1 SGHTA, CDR2 FQGNSA. V shed 5 bases and J shed 5 bases, with 15 bases lying between them. The CDR3 is CASSPGTLRTGELFF. The CDR3 DNA sequence: TGTGCCAGCAGCCCAGGCACCTTGAGAACCGGGGAGCTGTTTTTT.

At least ten counts were recorded for this clonotype. J is TRBJ2-5 and V is TRBV4-3, with D perhaps TRBD1 (5 bases). The ends were cut back, 0 bases at V and 2 bases at J, with 10 bases in the middle. The CDR3 runs 15 residues. Germline V gives CDR1 LGHNA, CDR2 YSLEER. The CDR3 DNA reads as TGCGCCAGCAGCCAAGATCAGACAGCGCAAGAGACCCAGTACTTC. This translates into CASSQDQTAQETQYF.

This clonotype has a count of ten or more. The J gene is TRBJ2-1, the V gene TRBV5-1; the match to TRBD2 covers 9 bases. Germline V CDR1 and CDR2: SGHRS, YFSETQ. The CDR3 has 15 amino acids. J gave up 3 bases and V 0 bases, and 1 base lay outside the gene matches. The DNA for the CDR3 is TGCGCCAGCAGCTTGGTTAGCGGGAGCTACAATGAGCAGTTCTTC. Amino acid sequence: CASSLVSGSYNEQFF.

This chain's CDR3 is CASSSSGLETDTQYF. In DNA form, the CDR3 reads TGTGCCAGCAGCTCCTCGGGACTAGAGACAGATACGCAGTATTTT. V is TRBV7-2 and J is TRBJ2-3; the match to TRBD2 covers 8 bases. The ends lost 4 bases at V and 3 bases at J; junction bases unmatched: 6. The length of the CDR3 is 15 residues. Germline values: CDR1 SGHTA, CDR2 FQGNSA.

This chain links TRBV5-6 with TRBJ2-3; 8 positions match TRBD1. CDR1 and CDR2 from the germline V gene are SGHDT and YYEEEE. V trimming: 4 bases; J trimming: 1 base; junction bases outside the gene matches: 11. The CDR3 spans 17 residues. CDR3: CASSPRMEDRGTDTQYF. DNA for the CDR3: TGTGCCAGCAGCCCCCGGATGGAGGACAGGGGCACAGATACGCAGTATTTT.

Ten or more counts support this clonotype. The J gene is TRBJ2-7, the V gene TRBV4-3; 10 positions match TRBD2. J was trimmed by 2 bases and V by 4 bases; bases with no gene match: 5. The germline V gene has CDR1 LGHNA and CDR2 YSLEER. There are 15 residues in the CDR3. CDR3 sequence: CASSLSSGRAYEQYF. DNA of the CDR3: TGCGCCAGCAGCCTTTCTAGCGGGAGAGCCTACGAGCAGTACTTC.

V usage is TRBV7-8 and J usage is TRBJ2-1, with a weak D call TRBD2 (6 bases). The V end was cut by 5 bases, the J end by 5 bases, with 13 bases between. There are 14 residues in the CDR3. Germline-derived CDR1 and CDR2 are SGHVS and FQNEAQ. The chain's CDR3 is CASSGRLGNNEQFF. CDR3 DNA sequence: TGTGCCAGCAGCGGTCGACTAGGGAACAATGAGCAGTTCTTC. Variable domain in full (rest from reference TRBV7-8 and TRBJ2-1): GAGVSQSPRYKVAKRGQDVALRCDPISGHVSLFWYQQALGQGPEFLTYFQNEAQLDKSGLPSDRFFAERPEGSVSTLKIQRTQQEDSAVYLCASSGRLGNNEQFFGPGTRLTVL.

The table lists this clonotype with a few counts. The V call is TRBV5-6, the J call TRBJ2-1, with D possibly matching TRBD2 (6 bases). The CDR3 runs 16 residues. From germline, CDR1 is SGHDT and CDR2 YYEEEE. Trimming removed 5 bases at V and 7 bases at J, with 22 bases between. DNA for the CDR3: TGTGCCAGCAGAGATACCGGGACTTCTCGAGTGAATGAGCAGTTCTTC. The encoded protein is CASRDTGTSRVNEQFF.

This rearrangement joins TRBV5-6 to TRBJ1-6; D not resolved. Germline CDR1 reads SGHDT; CDR2 reads YYEEEE. V lost 3 bases to trimming and J lost 7 bases, with 14 bases between them. This CDR3 is 15 amino acids long. The CDR3 DNA is TGTGCCAGCAGCTACTTAGAGGTGGGAAATTCACCCCTCCACTTT. Protein: CASSYLEVGNSPLHF. The entire variable domain, with the rest obtained from reference TRBV5-6 and TRBJ1-6, is as follows: DAGVTQSPTHLIKTRGQQVTLRCSPKSGHDTVSWYQQALGQGPQFIFQYYEEEERQRGNFPDRFSGHQFPNYSSELNVNALLLGDSALYLCASSYLEVGNSPLHFGNGTRLTVT.

This clonotype was found a few times. The chain links TRBV30 to TRBJ2-2; TRBD1 aligns across 9 bases. V gave up 2 bases and J gave up 1 base; unmatched junction bases: 14. Germline-derived CDR1 and CDR2 are GTSNPN and SVGIG (reference sequence). The length of the CDR3 is 19 residues. CDR3 coding DNA: TGTGCCTGGAGTCTACCACTAGGGACAGGGCTTGAGAACACCGGGGAGCTGTTTTTT. This sequence encodes CAWSLPLGTGLENTGELFF.

The V call is TRBV20-1, the J call TRBJ2-5; 11 nucleotides match TRBD2. The ends lost 3 bases at V and 4 bases at J; junction bases unmatched: 7. The CDR3 runs 15 residues. Germline CDR1 is DFQATT and CDR2 is SNEGSKA (reference sequence). CDR3 region: CSASLLAGDGETQYF. The CDR3 nucleotides are TGCAGTGCTAGCCTACTAGCGGGAGATGGAGAGACCCAGTACTTC.

The chain is built from TRBV20-1 and TRBJ2-7; D is possibly TRBD1 (5 bases). The CDR3 covers 14 residues. V was clipped by 5 bases and J by 2 bases, with 16 bases between them. Per the germline V gene, CDR1 is DFQATT and CDR2 is SNEGSKA (reference sequence). CDR3 coding DNA: TGCAGTGCTGGGGCTGCGGCCCCCCCCTACGAGCAGTACTTC. It is translated as CSAGAAAPPYEQYF.

The rearrangement joins TRBV6-1 to TRBJ2-7; D is undetermined. The CDR3 has 14 amino acids. Trimming stripped 10 bases from V and 2 bases from J, with 18 bases between. Germline V gene data show CDR1 as MNHNS and CDR2 as SASEGT. The CDR3, as DNA: TGTGCCACCCATACCCTTATAGGGACCTACGAGCAGTACTTC. Its translation: CATHTLIGTYEQYF.

The gene calls are TRBV7-9 and TRBJ2-3; tentatively, D is TRBD2 (5 bases). The CDR3 runs 16 residues. Germline loops: CDR1 SEHNR, CDR2 FQNEAQ (reference sequence). Trimming took off 1 base at V and 0 bases at J, with 11 bases between the two ends. The CDR3 bases are TGTGCCAGCAGCTTAGGTCGGGGAGTTAGCACAGATACGCAGTATTTT. Protein sequence: CASSLGRGVSTDTQYF.

The chain carries TRBV3-1 and TRBJ2-5; a possible D gene is TRBD2 (5 bases). This CDR3 has 15 residues. CDR1 and CDR2 (germline): LGHDT, YNNKEL (reference sequence). V shed 4 bases and J shed 6 bases, with 18 bases lying between them. The CDR3 loop is CASSPGVAWTKTQYF. CDR3 bases: TGTGCCAGCAGCCCCGGGGTAGCCTGGACCAAGACCCAGTACTTC.

A word on this clonotype: A much larger clone lies a single base off, so this may be a read error. The chain uses TRBV12-3 or TRBV12-4 and TRBJ2-1; 11 bases agree with TRBD2. The CDR3 is 22 amino acids. As DNA, the CDR3 is TGTGCCGGCAGTTTAGCGCTCACTAGCGGGAGTAGAGGCGAGGGGTCCTACAATGAGCAGTTCTTC. It specifies CAGSLALTSGSRGEGSYNEQFF.

V usage is TRBV7-9 and J usage is TRBJ2-4; 7 bases are shared with TRBD2. CDR1 SEHNR and CDR2 FQNEAQ come from the germline V gene (reference sequence). V shed 6 bases, J shed 8 bases, and the junction held 7 bases outside the gene matches. The CDR3 spans 13 residues. The CDR3 sequence: CASSSGTMDIQYF. The CDR3 coding sequence is TGTGCCAGCAGTTCCGGGACTATGGACATTCAGTACTTC.

This chain joins TRBV7-6 and TRBJ2-7, with 7 bases fitting TRBD1. In germline, CDR1 is SGHVS, CDR2 FNYEAQ. After removal of 6 bases from V and 3 bases from J, the junction contained 8 bases not matched to a gene. The CDR3 runs to 14 residues. The CDR3 DNA reads as TGTGCCAGCAGTACTTCCGGGACAGACTACGAGCAGTACTTC. It translates to CASSTSGTDYEQYF.

The table lists this clonotype with a few counts. This chain links TRBV5-4 with TRBJ2-5; 8 bases align to TRBD2. J was trimmed by 4 bases and V by 4 bases; bases with no gene match: 6. The length of the CDR3 is 14 residues. The germline V gene encodes CDR1 SGHNT and CDR2 YYREEE (reference sequence). Here the CDR3 DNA reads TGTGCCAGCAGCAAAGCGGGAGTGGGAGAGACCCAGTACTTC. This sequence encodes CASSKAGVGETQYF.

The chain carries TRBV6-5 and TRBJ2-7; perhaps TRBD1 as D (5 bases). Per the germline V gene, CDR1 is MNHEY and CDR2 is SVGAGI. The CDR3 is made up of 13 amino acids. Deletions cut 3 bases from V and 2 bases from J, with 8 bases between. The CDR3 sequence: CASSYVRAYEQYF. In DNA form, the CDR3 reads TGTGCCAGCAGTTATGTCAGGGCCTACGAGCAGTACTTC.

This clonotype was found a few times. The chain employs TRBV7-2 and TRBJ2-3; a weak D match, TRBD1 (6 bases). Germline V lookup: CDR1 SGHTA, CDR2 FQGNSA. The CDR3 extends over 16 amino acids. V lost 5 bases to trimming and J lost 0 bases, with 15 bases between them. The CDR3: CASSGTWGLSTDTQYF. CDR3 sequence (DNA): TGTGCCAGCAGCGGGACGTGGGGGCTAAGCACAGATACGCAGTATTTT.

This clonotype showed up just a few times. This chain connects TRBV6-1 to TRBJ2-7; perhaps TRBD1 as D (5 bases). Trimming left V 6 bases short and J 4 bases short, with 16 bases between. Germline V lookup: CDR1 MNHNS, CDR2 SASEGT. This CDR3 has 14 residues. The CDR3 DNA reads TGTGCCAGCAGACAGGACCCGAAAGATTACGAGCAGTACTTC. As protein: CASRQDPKDYEQYF.